The rows below give T cell receptor beta chains drawn from one sample of a study of cytomegalovirus exposure and HLA in healthy donors. The method was immunoSEQ multiplex PCR; TCRdb's version includes in-frame clones alone and lacks a portion of them. The data contain roughly 120,000 clones, about two thirds of them singletons. Sequences were obtained from PBMCs. These receptors came from a man aged 25-40 years in good health and CMV-seropositive. Both conserved end residues are part of each CDR3. The order of the fields is D gene, J gene, V gene, clone size, CDR3 DNA, CDR3 protein. The D gene is left open where the match is weak. Clone size is shown for a subset of rows, as once, few, many or a class of expanded clone.

>TRBD1|TRBJ1-2|TRBV27|-
TGTGCCAGCAGTTTTATATCAGGGGGCTATGGCTACACCTTC
CASSFISGGYGYTF
>-|TRBJ1-2|TRBV28|few
TGTGCCAGTACGCTGGGCGGACTCTTCTATGGCTACACCTTC
CASTLGGLFYGYTF
>-|TRBJ1-1|TRBV27|-
TGTGCCAGCAGGCCCTTATCGCCAGGGAGGTGGGGAACTGAAGCTTTCTTT
CASRPLSPGRWGTEAFF
>TRBD2|TRBJ2-1|TRBV27|-
TGTGCCAGCGCCCGGGGCGGGAGTTTGAATGAGCAGTTCTTC
CASARGGSLNEQFF
>TRBD1|TRBJ2-1|TRBV11-2|-
TGTGCCAGCAGGCAGACAGGGGGCAATGAGCAGTTCTTC
CASRQTGGNEQFF
>TRBD1|TRBJ1-2|TRBV6-5|-
TGTGCCAGCAGTGCGGACAGGGACGACTATGGCTACACCTTC
CASSADRDDYGYTF
>TRBD1|TRBJ2-3|TRBV9|-
TGTGCCAGCAGCGTAGGGGACAGGGGGGACACAGATACGCAGTATTTT
CASSVGDRGDTDTQYF
>TRBD1|TRBJ1-2|TRBV6-6|few
TGTGCCAGCAGGACAGGGGGCGGGGGCTACACCTTC
CASRTGGGGYTF
>TRBD1|TRBJ1-5|TRBV29-1|-
TGCAGCGTTGCTGGACAGGCGCGAGAGCCCCAGCATTTT
CSVAGQAREPQHF
>TRBD2|TRBJ2-2|TRBV19|-
TGTGCCAGTAGTATCTCAGCGGGAGGGTACACCGGGGAGCTGTTTTTT
CASSISAGGYTGELFF
>-|TRBJ1-2|TRBV9|-
TGTGCCAGCAGCGTAGAAGTAGGGGCAAAGGGGGGCTACACCTTC
CASSVEVGAKGGYTF
>TRBD2|TRBJ2-3|TRBV6-6|few
TGTGCCAGCAGCGGCGGGGGGCGAGGCACAGATACGCAGTATTTT
CASSGGGRGTDTQYF
>-|TRBJ2-3|TRBV7-2|-
TGTGCCAGCAGCCCTTTGGCGGCTCAGCTACCCACAGATACGCAGTATTTT
CASSPLAAQLPTDTQYF
>-|TRBJ2-2|TRBV9|-
TGTGCCAGCAGCCCTCGAGGTCTAAAGAACACCGGGGAGCTGTTTTTT
CASSPRGLKNTGELFF
>-|TRBJ1-6|TRBV6-1|-
TGTGCCAGCAGTCTGGGACCAGGGGACATCCTCCACTTT
CASSLGPGDILHF
>TRBD1|TRBJ1-1|TRBV7-6|-
TGTGCCAGCAGCATAGGGACAGGGAACACTGAAGCTTTCTTT
CASSIGTGNTEAFF
>TRBD1|TRBJ1-6|TRBV18|-
TGTGCCAGCTCACGGGACAGGATGAATTCACCCCTCCACTTT
CASSRDRMNSPLHF
>TRBD1|TRBJ1-6|TRBV10-1|-
TGCGCCAGCAGGACAGGGAGCAGTAGCGGCTATAATTCACCCCTCCACTTT
CASRTGSSSGYNSPLHF